The rows below give T cell receptor beta chains drawn from one sample of a study of T cells in Graves' hyperthyroidism and ophthalmopathy. TCRdb re-called the multiplex PCR reads with MiXCR, one entry per CDR3 protein. This sample yields a few hundred thousand distinct CDR3 sequences, of which about 45% are seen a single time; about 45% belongs to the top ten. The sequenced material came from peripheral blood or thyroid tissue (not recorded which). The receptors stem from an adult woman with Graves' disease, either hyperthyroidism or ophthalmopathy (not recorded which). Both conserved end residues are part of each CDR3. D genes are given only for firm matches. Clone size is shown for a subset of rows, as once, few, many or a class of expanded clone.

abundance	d_gene	v_gene	len	j_gene	CDR3nt	CDR3aa
few	.	TRBV5-6	15	TRBJ1-1	TGTGCCAGCAGCCTACATTCAGTGAAGAACACTGAAGCTTTCTTT	CASSLHSVKNTEAFF
.	.	TRBV10-3	15	TRBJ1-2	TGTGCCAGCAGACCCAGACAGTTAGCTAACTATGGCTACACCTTC	CASRPRQLANYGYTF
.	TRBD2	TRBV5-1	17	TRBJ2-5	TGCGCCAGCAGCTTGGGACTAGCGGGAGTCCCCCAAGAGACCCAGTACTTC	CASSLGLAGVPQETQYF
few	TRBD1	TRBV2	15	TRBJ2-7	TGTGCCAGCATATCGGTGACAGGGAGTTCCTACGAGCAGTACTTC	CASISVTGSSYEQYF
.	.	TRBV20-1	15	TRBJ2-5	TGCAGTGCCAACCCCTACGGGGGAGAACAAGAGACCCAGTACTTC	CSANPYGGEQETQYF
.	TRBD1	TRBV12-3/TRBV12-4	14	TRBJ1-4	TGTGCCAGCAGTTTGAGGGACAGGGGAGAAAAACTGTTTTTT	CASSLRDRGEKLFF
.	TRBD1	TRBV7-9	15	TRBJ2-7	TGTGCCAGCAGTTCACCGGGACAGAGGCCCTACGAGCAGTACTTC	CASSSPGQRPYEQYF
.	.	TRBV29-1	13	TRBJ2-5	TGCAGCGTTGGGGCGGGACCCCAAGAGACCCAGTACTTC	CSVGAGPQETQYF
.	.	TRBV9	14	TRBJ2-7	TGTGCCAGCAGCGTAGATGCAGGTAACTACGAGCAGTACTTC	CASSVDAGNYEQYF
.	.	TRBV14	12	TRBJ1-1	TGTGCCAGCAGCCTCGTCCACACTGAAGCTTTCTTT	CASSLVHTEAFF
.	.	TRBV10-3	14	TRBJ2-5	TGTGCCATCAGTGGGGATAACATACTGAAAACCCAGTACTTC	CAISGDNILKTQYF
few	.	TRBV6-9	15	TRBJ2-7	TGTGCCAGCAACACCCTAGCGCTTCAAGGCGGGGAGCAGTACTTC	CASNTLALQGGEQYF
.	.	TRBV7-9	15	TRBJ1-5	TGTGCCAGCAGCTCCGCGGGCAGGCCAGATCAGCCCCAGCATTTT	CASSSAGRPDQPQHF
.	.	TRBV15	12	TRBJ2-7	TGTGCCACCAGCAGAGAGGGGTCCGAGCAGTACTTC	CATSREGSEQYF
many	TRBD2	TRBV7-2	17	TRBJ2-5	TGTGCCAGCAGCTTAGGGCTAGCGGGAGTGGGAGGAGAGACCCAGTACTTC	CASSLGLAGVGGETQYF
.	TRBD1	TRBV7-9	15	TRBJ1-1	TGTGCCAGCAGCGCGGGGACAGAAGTGAACACTGAAGCTTTCTTT	CASSAGTEVNTEAFF
once	.	TRBV20-1	14	TRBJ2-1	TGCAGTGCTCAAACCCCCCCCCGCGGTTATGAGCAGTTCTTC	CSAQTPPRGYEQFF
many	TRBD1	TRBV20-1	15	TRBJ2-2	TGCAGTGCTAGCCCGGGACAGCTGAACACCGGGGAGCTGTTTTTT	CSASPGQLNTGELFF
.	.	TRBV20-1	13	TRBJ1-6	TGCAGCTCTTGGTCAGGGCGGGATTCACCCCTCCACTTT	CSSWSGRDSPLHF
.	TRBD1	TRBV20-1	17	TRBJ1-2	TGCAGTGCTAGAGAATGGGTCGTGGCAGGGGGCAACTATGGCTACACCTTC	CSAREWVVAGGNYGYTF
once	.	TRBV20-1	13	TRBJ1-2	TGCAGTGCTATGCCGGGGTGGGGCTATGGCTACACCTTC	CSAMPGWGYGYTF
many	.	TRBV27	13	TRBJ1-1	TGTGCCAGCAGTTTCATGGGGGGGGCTGAAGCTTTCTTT	CASSFMGGAEAFF
many	.	TRBV10-3	13	TRBJ1-2	TGTGCCATCATGGGAGCAGGCGACTATGGCTACACCTTC	CAIMGAGDYGYTF
many	.	TRBV7-2	16	TRBJ1-2	TGTGCCAGCAGCTTAGCGCTAGGTCAGGGCCACTATGGCTACACCTTC	CASSLALGQGHYGYTF
.	.	TRBV29-1	12	TRBJ1-5	TGCAGCTTAAGGGGAGGCAATCAGCCCCAGCATTTT	CSLRGGNQPQHF
few	.	TRBV28	14	TRBJ1-1	TGTGCCAGCAGCAGCCAACAGGGTGTGACTGAAGCTTTCTTT	CASSSQQGVTEAFF